The 13 T cell receptor beta chains in this list originate from one sample, sequenced in a study of molecular identifiers for immune sequencing clone quantification. TCRdb reprocessed the PCR reads with MiXCR, giving one entry per CDR3 protein. The sample contains fewer than 70,000 distinct CDR3 sequences, 15% to 20% of which appear only once. Sequenced input: naive CD8+ T cells from blood, with Jurkat cell RNA spiked in. Documented subset: FACS-sorted CD8+CD4-CCR7+CD45RA+ naive T cells. These receptors all stem from a human donor in good health. Some libraries in this study had Jurkat cell RNA spiked in.

This clonotype appeared many times. The chain has TRBV29-1 and TRBJ2-7; perhaps TRBD2 as D (5 bases). The CDR3 is 15 amino acids. V dropped 0 bases and J dropped 5 bases, with 17 bases sitting between them. Germline V lookup: CDR1 SQVTM, CDR2 ANQGSEA. CDR3 sequence (DNA): TGCAGCGTTGAAGAGGTTTCCGAGGTCGGGGACGAGCAGTACTTC. Translation gives CSVEEVSEVGDEQYF.

Note on this clonotype: This may come from a read error, since a much larger clone is one base off. V gene TRBV7-9 combines with J gene TRBJ2-7, with D unclear. The germline CDR1 and CDR2 sequences are SEHNR and FQNEAQ (reference sequence). The CDR3 spans 15 residues. The V end was cut by 1 base, the J end by 6 bases, with 16 bases between. The CDR3 DNA follows: TGTGCCAGCAGCTTAGGGACCGGATTTATCTGCGAGCAGTACTTC. It codes for CASSLGTGFICEQYF. Based on the CDR3 plus reference TRBV7-9 and TRBJ2-7, the full variable domain is DTGVSQNPRHKITKRGQNVTFRCDPISEHNRLYWYRQTLGQGPEFLTYFQNEAQLEKSRLLSDRFSAERPKGSFSTLEIQRTEQGDSAMYLCASSLGTGFICEQYFGPGTRLTVT.

This clonotype was seen at least ten times. The V call is TRBV5-6, the J call TRBJ1-2, with D possibly being TRBD1 (6 bases). The CDR3 runs to 15 residues. Trimming shortened V by 4 bases and J by 0 bases, and 13 bases separated the two germline ends. Germline values: CDR1 SGHDT, CDR2 YYEEEE. CDR3 protein: CASSLPTGSNYGYTF. CDR3 in DNA: TGTGCCAGCAGCCTCCCGACAGGTTCTAACTATGGCTACACCTTC.

This clonotype has a count of ten or more. V and J are TRBV2 and TRBJ1-1; 8 nucleotides match TRBD1. The J segment lost 1 base and the V segment lost 2 bases, leaving 3 bases of the junction unmatched. CDR1 and CDR2 (germline): SNHLY, FYNNEI. The CDR3 extends over 15 amino acids. Written as DNA, the CDR3 is TGTGCCAGCAGTGAAACCGGACAGGGGAACACTGAAGCTTTCTTT. Translation: CASSETGQGNTEAFF.

This clonotype was counted at least ten times. The V gene is TRBV5-1, the J gene TRBJ2-2; 8 bases align to TRBD2. V lost 0 bases to trimming and J lost 6 bases; unmatched junction nucleotides: 7. Germline V gene sequence: CDR1 SGHRS, CDR2 YFSETQ. This CDR3 contains 16 residues. CDR3 nucleotides: TGCGCCAGCAGCTTGGTATCGGGAGGGCCCCCCGGGGAGCTGTTTTTT. Its translation is CASSLVSGGPPGELFF.

The sample holds many counts of this clonotype. This sequence joins TRBV6-5 and TRBJ2-3, with D unclear. The germline V gene has CDR1 MNHEY and CDR2 SVGAGI. The CDR3 is made up of 14 amino acids. Trimming cost V 2 bases and J 3 bases, with 9 bases left between them. The CDR3 reads CASSYGSDTDTQYF. DNA of the CDR3: TGTGCCAGCAGTTACGGGTCGGATACAGATACGCAGTATTTT.

This clonotype was recorded at least ten times. The rearrangement uses TRBV4-3 and TRBJ2-1, with D uncertain. V was pared by 0 bases and J by 4 bases, with 4 bases between. This CDR3 spans 13 amino acids. Germline V gene data show CDR1 as LGHNA and CDR2 as YSLEER. CDR3 nucleotide sequence: TGCGCCAGCAGCCAAGATCTATACAATGAGCAGTTCTTC. This sequence encodes CASSQDLYNEQFF.

This clonotype was detected many times. The chain joins TRBV11-1 to TRBJ2-5; possibly TRBD1 or TRBD2 for D (6 bases each). CDR3 length: 14 residues. Between the trimmed V and J ends, which lost 5 bases and 2 bases, there was a span of 12 bases. In germline, CDR1 is SGHAT, CDR2 FQDESV (reference sequence). DNA for the CDR3: TGTGCCAGCAGCCGAGGAGGGGGGCAAGAGACCCAGTACTTC. Its translation: CASSRGGGQETQYF. The whole variable domain, remainder taken from reference TRBV11-1 and TRBJ2-5, is EAEVAQSPRYKITEKSQAVAFWCDPISGHATLYWYRQILGQGPELLVQFQDESVVDDSQLPKDRFSAERLKGVDSTLKIQPAELGDSAMYLCASSRGGGQETQYFGPGTRLLVL.

This clonotype has at least ten counts. V is TRBV3-1 and J is TRBJ2-2; TRBD1 agrees at 9 bases. The J segment lost 5 bases and the V segment lost 0 bases, leaving 7 bases of the junction unmatched. There are 17 residues in the CDR3. The germline gives CDR1 LGHDT, CDR2 YNNKEL (reference sequence). CDR3: CASSQDRGQGMTGELFF. In DNA form, the CDR3 reads TGTGCCAGCAGCCAAGATCGGGGACAGGGTATGACCGGGGAGCTGTTTTTT. The complete variable domain, with remaining parts taken from reference TRBV3-1 and TRBJ2-2, reads DTAVSQTPKYLVTQMGNDKSIKCEQNLGHDTMYWYKQDSKKFLKIMFSYNNKELIINETVPNRFSPKSPDKAHLNLHINSLELGDSAVYFCASSQDRGQGMTGELFFGEGSRLTVL.

In this sample, this clonotype turned up many times. The chain couples TRBV5-5 to TRBJ1-1; D gene ambiguous. Per the germline V gene, CDR1 is SGHKS and CDR2 is YYEKEE (reference sequence). The CDR3 runs to 16 residues. Trimming removed 3 bases at V and 3 bases at J, with 18 bases between. In DNA form, the CDR3 reads TGTGCCAGCAGCTCTGGACTGCCAACCTGGGACACTGAAGCTTTCTTT. Translating gives CASSSGLPTWDTEAFF.

Concerning this clonotype itself: This could be a read error, since a much larger clone is one nucleotide away. The chain carries TRBV29-1 and TRBJ1-3; D remains ambiguous. Trimming pared 5 bases from V and 0 bases from J, leaving 11 bases between. This CDR3 comprises 14 residues. CDR1 is SQVTM and CDR2 is ANQGSEA in the germline V gene. The CDR3 spells CSVMTFDSGNTIYF. The CDR3 DNA sequence: TGCAGCGTTATGACTTTCGACTCTGGAAACACCATATATTTT.

This clonotype was seen many times. The V call is TRBV2, the J call TRBJ2-3; D is perhaps TRBD2 (5 bases). Germline CDR1 SNHLY, CDR2 FYNNEI. The length of the CDR3 is 14 residues. Trimming pared 7 bases from V and 0 bases from J, leaving 11 bases between. The CDR3 nucleotides read TGTGCCAGCAACCCAGCGGTGAGCACAGATACGCAGTATTTT. It encodes CASNPAVSTDTQYF.

This clonotype occurred many times. The chain links TRBV4-3 to TRBJ1-5, with D perhaps matching TRBD1 (5 bases). Looked up from germline, CDR1 is LGHNA and CDR2 is YSLEER. Between the trimmed V and J ends, which lost 1 base and 4 bases, there was a span of 11 bases. The CDR3 runs to 15 residues. As DNA, the CDR3 is TGCGCCAGCAGCCAAGGTCTGGGGCCTAATCAGCCCCAGCATTTT. Amino acids: CASSQGLGPNQPQHF.